This T cell receptor (beta chain) was recorded in a study of CD8+ T cells in alopecia areata. About the study: Using the percentage of affected scalp area, treated patients' severity was scored. Regarding the study as a whole: An increase in clonality over normal scalp was evident in lesional scalp, especially alopecia totalis/universalis. Only one nonresponder was present, which leaves the link between baseline CD8+ expansion and response uncertain.

Notes on this clone: Its antigen is undetermined.

Noted treatment: oral pan-JAK inhibitor, 5-10 mg twice daily. Isolated RNA was reverse transcribed into cDNA used as the sequencing template. Assay used: immunoSEQ multiplex PCR; TCRdb lists only in-frame clones, some missing. The repertoire consists of over 150,000 clones, with about 55% occurring once and the leading ten covering 11%. Germline V lookup: CDR1 SNHLY, CDR2 FYNNEI. V was pared by 8 bases and J by 1 base, with 14 bases between. The CDR3 sequence is 14 residues long. The sample here was CD8+ T cells sorted from blood, taken at week 24, from a patient treated with tofacitinib. The chain joins TRBV2 to TRBJ2-5, with a tentative D call TRBD1 (6 bases). This clonotype was obtained from a human donor with alopecia areata. CDR3 bases: TGTGCCAGCCAACACAGGGTTCTCCAAGAGACCCAGTACTTC. The encoded protein is CASQHRVLQETQYF.